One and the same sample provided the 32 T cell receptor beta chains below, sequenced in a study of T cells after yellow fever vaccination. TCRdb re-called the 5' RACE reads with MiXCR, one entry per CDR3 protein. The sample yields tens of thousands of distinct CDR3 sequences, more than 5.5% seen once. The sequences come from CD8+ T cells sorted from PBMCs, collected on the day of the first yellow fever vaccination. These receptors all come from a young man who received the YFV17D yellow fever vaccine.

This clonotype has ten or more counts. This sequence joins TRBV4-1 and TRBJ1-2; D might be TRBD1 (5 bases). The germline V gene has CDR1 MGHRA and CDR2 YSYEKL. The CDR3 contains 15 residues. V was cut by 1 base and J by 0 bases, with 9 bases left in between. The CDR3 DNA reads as TGCGCCAGCAGCCAAGGGACACCTCCTAACTATGGCTACACCTTC. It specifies CASSQGTPPNYGYTF.

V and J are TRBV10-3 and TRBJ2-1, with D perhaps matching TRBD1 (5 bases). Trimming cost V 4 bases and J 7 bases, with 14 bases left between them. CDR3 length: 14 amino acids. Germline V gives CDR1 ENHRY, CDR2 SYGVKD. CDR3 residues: CAISGTRVGNEQFF. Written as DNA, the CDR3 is TGTGCCATCAGTGGAACCAGGGTAGGGAATGAGCAGTTCTTC.

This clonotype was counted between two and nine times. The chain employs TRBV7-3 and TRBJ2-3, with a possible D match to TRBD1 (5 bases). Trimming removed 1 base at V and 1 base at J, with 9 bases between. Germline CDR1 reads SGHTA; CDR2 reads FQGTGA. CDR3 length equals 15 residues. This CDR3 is CASSLSRDGTDTQYF. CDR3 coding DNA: TGTGCCAGCAGCTTAAGCAGGGATGGCACAGATACGCAGTATTTT.

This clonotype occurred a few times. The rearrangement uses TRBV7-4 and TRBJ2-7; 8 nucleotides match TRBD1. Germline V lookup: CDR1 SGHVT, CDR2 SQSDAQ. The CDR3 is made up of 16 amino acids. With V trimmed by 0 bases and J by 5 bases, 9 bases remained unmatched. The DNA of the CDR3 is TGTGCCAGCAGCTTAGCGGACAGGGCGAGAAAAGACGAGCAGTACGTC. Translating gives CASSLADRARKDEQYV.

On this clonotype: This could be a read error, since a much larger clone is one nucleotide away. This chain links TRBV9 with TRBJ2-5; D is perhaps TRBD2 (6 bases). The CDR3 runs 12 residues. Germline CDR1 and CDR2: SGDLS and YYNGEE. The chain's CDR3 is CASSENGGTQCF. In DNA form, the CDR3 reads TGTGCCAGCAGTGAGAACGGCGGGACCCAGTGCTTC.

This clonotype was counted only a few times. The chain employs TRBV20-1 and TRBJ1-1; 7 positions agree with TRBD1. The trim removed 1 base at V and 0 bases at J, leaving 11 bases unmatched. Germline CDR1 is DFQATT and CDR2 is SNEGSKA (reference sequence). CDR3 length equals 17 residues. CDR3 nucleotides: TGCAGTGCTAGAGGGTGGGGTAACCAGGGGGTGAACACTGAAGCTTTCTTT. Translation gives CSARGWGNQGVNTEAFF.

The CDR3 DNA follows: TGCGCCAGCAGCTTGTATGACTCTGGGGCCAACGTCCTGACTTTC. This translates into CASSLYDSGANVLTF. This rearrangement joins TRBV5-1 to TRBJ2-6; the D is unclear. V was pared by 1 base and J by 0 bases, with 5 bases between. There are 15 residues in the CDR3. Germline CDR1 SGHRS, CDR2 YFSETQ.

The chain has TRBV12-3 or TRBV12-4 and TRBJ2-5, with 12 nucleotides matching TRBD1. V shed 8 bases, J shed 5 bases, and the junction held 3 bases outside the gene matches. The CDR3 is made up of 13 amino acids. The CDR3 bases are TGTGCCAGCCGGGACAGGGGGCTTGAGACCCAGTACTTC. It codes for CASRDRGLETQYF.

CDR3 sequence: CASSLGDQSTDTQYF. CDR3 sequence (DNA): TGCGCCAGCAGCTTGGGGGACCAATCCACAGATACGCAGTATTTT. The chain uses TRBV5-1 and TRBJ2-3; either TRBD1 or TRBD2 may supply D (5 bases each). The CDR3 totals 15 residues. V was trimmed by 0 bases and J by 2 bases, leaving 10 bases between them. CDR1 and CDR2 (germline): SGHRS, YFSETQ.

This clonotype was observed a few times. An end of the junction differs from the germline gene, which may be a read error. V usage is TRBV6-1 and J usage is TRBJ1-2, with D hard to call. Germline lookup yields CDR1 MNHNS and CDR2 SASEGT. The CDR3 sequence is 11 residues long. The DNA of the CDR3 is TGTGCCAGCCGTGAGGTGAACGGCTACACCTTC. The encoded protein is CASREVNGYTF.

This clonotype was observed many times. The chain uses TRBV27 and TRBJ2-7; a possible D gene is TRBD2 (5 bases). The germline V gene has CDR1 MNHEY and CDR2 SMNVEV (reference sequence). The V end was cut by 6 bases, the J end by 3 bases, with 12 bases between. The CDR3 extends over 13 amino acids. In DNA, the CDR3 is TGTGCCAGCAGCCCATTTCGGGGCTACGAGCAGTACGTC. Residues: CASSPFRGYEQYV.

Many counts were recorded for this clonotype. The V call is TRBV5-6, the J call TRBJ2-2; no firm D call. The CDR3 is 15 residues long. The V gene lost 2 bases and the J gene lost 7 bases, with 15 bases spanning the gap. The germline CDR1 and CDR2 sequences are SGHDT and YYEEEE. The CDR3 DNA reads TGTGCCAGCAGCTTATATCGGAGTGTGGTCGGGGAGCTGTTTTTT. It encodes CASSLYRSVVGELFF.

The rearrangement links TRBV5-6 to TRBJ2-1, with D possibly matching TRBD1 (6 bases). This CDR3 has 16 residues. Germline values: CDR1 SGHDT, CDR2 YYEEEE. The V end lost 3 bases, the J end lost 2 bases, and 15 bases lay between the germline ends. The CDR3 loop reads CASSSPDRSPYNEQFF. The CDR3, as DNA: TGTGCCAGCAGCTCCCCCGACAGGAGCCCCTACAATGAGCAGTTCTTC.

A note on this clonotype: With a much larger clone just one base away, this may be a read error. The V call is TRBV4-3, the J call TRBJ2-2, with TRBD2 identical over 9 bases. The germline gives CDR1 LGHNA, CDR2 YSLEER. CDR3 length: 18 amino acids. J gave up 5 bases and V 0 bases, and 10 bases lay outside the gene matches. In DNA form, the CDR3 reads TGCGCCAGCAGCCAAGATCGTCCCGGACTAGCGTCTACCGGGGAGCTGTTTTTT. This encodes CASSQDRPGLASTGELFF.

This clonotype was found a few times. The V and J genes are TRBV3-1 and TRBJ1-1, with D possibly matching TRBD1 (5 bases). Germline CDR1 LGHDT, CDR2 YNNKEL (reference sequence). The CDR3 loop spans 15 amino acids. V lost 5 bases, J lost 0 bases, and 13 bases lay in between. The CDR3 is CASSGGGLMNTEAFF. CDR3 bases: TGTGCCAGCAGCGGGGGAGGGCTCATGAACACTGAAGCTTTCTTT. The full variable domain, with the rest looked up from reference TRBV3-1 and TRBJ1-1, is DTAVSQTPKYLVTQMGNDKSIKCEQNLGHDTMYWYKQDSKKFLKIMFSYNNKELIINETVPNRFSPKSPDKAHLNLHINSLELGDSAVYFCASSGGGLMNTEAFFGQGTRLTVV.

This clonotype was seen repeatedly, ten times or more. CDR3 DNA: TGTGCCAGCAGCTTAAGACAAGCATCCACAGATACGCAGTATTTT. It encodes CASSLRQASTDTQYF. The chain recombines TRBV7-6 with TRBJ2-3; D unresolved. Germline V gene lookup returns CDR1 SGHVS and CDR2 FNYEAQ. This CDR3 spans 15 amino acids. The ends were cut back, 2 bases at V and 2 bases at J, with 11 bases in the middle.

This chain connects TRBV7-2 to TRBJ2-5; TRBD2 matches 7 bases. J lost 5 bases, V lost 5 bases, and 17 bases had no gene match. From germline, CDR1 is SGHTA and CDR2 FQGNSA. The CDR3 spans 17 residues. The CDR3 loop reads CASSLYSGYGLRETQYF. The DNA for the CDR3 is TGTGCCAGCAGCCTATATAGCGGGTATGGCCTCCGGGAGACCCAGTACTTC.

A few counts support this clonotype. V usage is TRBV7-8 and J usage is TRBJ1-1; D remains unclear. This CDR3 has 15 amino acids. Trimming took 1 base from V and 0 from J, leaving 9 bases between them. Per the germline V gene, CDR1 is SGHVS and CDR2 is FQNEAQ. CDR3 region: CASSLEAALNTEAFF. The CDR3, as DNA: TGTGCCAGCAGCTTAGAGGCAGCCCTGAACACTGAAGCTTTCTTT. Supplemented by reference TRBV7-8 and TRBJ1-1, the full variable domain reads GAGVSQSPRYKVAKRGQDVALRCDPISGHVSLFWYQQALGQGPEFLTYFQNEAQLDKSGLPSDRFFAERPEGSVSTLKIQRTQQEDSAVYLCASSLEAALNTEAFFGQGTRLTVV.

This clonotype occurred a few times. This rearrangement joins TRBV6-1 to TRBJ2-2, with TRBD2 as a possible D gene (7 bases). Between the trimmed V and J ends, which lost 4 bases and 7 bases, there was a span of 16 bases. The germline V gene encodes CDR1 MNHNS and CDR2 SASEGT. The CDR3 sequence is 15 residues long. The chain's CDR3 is CASSARGGGSGELFF. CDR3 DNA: TGTGCCAGCAGTGCCCGAGGGGGGGGGAGCGGGGAGCTGTTTTTT.

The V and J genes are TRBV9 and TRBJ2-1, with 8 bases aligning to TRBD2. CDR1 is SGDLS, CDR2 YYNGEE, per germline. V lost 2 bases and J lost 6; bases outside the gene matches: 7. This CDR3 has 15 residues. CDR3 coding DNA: TGTGCCAGCAGCGTTGACGGGGGGGCCTTCAATGAGCAGTTCTTC. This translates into CASSVDGGAFNEQFF.

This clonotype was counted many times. The CDR3 region is CASRRQGDPYEQYV. In nucleotides, the CDR3 is TGTGCCAGCAGAAGACAGGGAGATCCCTACGAGCAGTACGTC. The V gene is TRBV21-1, the J gene TRBJ2-7; TRBD1 is taken as the D call from the table, unchecked against the DNA. TRBV21-1 corresponds to a pseudogene. The CDR3 totals 14 residues.

The CDR3 DNA follows: TGTGCCATCAGAAGCGACAGGGAGATAACTAACTATGGCTACACCTTC. Translation gives CAIRSDREITNYGYTF. This chain uses TRBV10-3 with TRBJ1-2; 7 bases are shared with TRBD1. Trimming at V came to 6 bases and at J to 0 bases, leaving 10 bases not matched to a gene. From germline, CDR1 is ENHRY and CDR2 SYGVKD. The CDR3 is 16 amino acids.

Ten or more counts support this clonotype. The CDR3 reads CASSSGPGNTIYF. DNA of the CDR3: TGTGCCAGCAGCTCCGGTCCTGGAAACACCATATATTTT. The genes are TRBV7-6 and TRBJ1-3; the D is unclear. From germline, CDR1 is SGHVS and CDR2 FNYEAQ. Trimming shortened V by 4 bases and J by 2 bases, and 6 bases separated the two germline ends. CDR3 length equals 13 residues.

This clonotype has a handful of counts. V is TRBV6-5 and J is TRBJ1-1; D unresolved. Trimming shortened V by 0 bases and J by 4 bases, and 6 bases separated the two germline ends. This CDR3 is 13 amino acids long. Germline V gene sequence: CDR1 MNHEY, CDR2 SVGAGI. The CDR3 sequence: CASSYSEGTEAFF. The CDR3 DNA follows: TGTGCCAGCAGTTACTCGGAGGGCACTGAAGCTTTCTTT.

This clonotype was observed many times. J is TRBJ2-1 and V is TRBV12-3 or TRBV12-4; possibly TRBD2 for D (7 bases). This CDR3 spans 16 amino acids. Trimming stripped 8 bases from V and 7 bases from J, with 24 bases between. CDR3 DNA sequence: TGTGCCAGCGAATTGGGCGGGGGCCGATGGGGGAATGAGCAGTTCTTC. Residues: CASELGGGRWGNEQFF.

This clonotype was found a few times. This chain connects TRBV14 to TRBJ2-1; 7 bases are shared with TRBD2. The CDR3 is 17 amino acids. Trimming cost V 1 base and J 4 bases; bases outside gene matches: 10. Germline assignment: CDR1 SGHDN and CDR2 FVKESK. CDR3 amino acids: CASSQVDRRGRYNEQFF. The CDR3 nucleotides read TGTGCCAGCAGCCAAGTTGATAGGCGGGGGAGGTACAATGAGCAGTTCTTC.

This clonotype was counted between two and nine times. This chain's CDR3 is CASSSYTTGVGYEQYF. CDR3 sequence (DNA): TGTGCCAGCAGCTCGTACACCACAGGGGTCGGCTACGAGCAGTACTTC. The chain has TRBV11-2 and TRBJ2-7, with 7 bases fitting TRBD1. This CDR3 region has 16 residues. The germline V gene encodes CDR1 SGHAT and CDR2 FQNNGV. Trimming at V came to 4 bases and at J to 3 bases, leaving 12 bases not matched to a gene.

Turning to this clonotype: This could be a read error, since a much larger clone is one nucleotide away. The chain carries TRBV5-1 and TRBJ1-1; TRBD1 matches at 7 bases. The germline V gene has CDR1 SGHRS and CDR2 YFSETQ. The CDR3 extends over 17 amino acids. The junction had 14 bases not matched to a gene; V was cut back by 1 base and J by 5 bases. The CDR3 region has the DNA TGCGCCAGCAGCTTGAGGGGGCTTCGAACGGGGCGGACTGAAGCTTTCTTT. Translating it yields CASSLRGLRTGRTEAFF.

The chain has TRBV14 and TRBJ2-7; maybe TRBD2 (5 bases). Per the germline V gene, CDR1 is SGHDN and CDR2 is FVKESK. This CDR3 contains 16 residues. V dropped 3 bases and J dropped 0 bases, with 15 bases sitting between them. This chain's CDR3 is CASSHGSRRTSYEQYV. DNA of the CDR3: TGTGCCAGCAGCCATGGATCCAGGAGGACCTCCTACGAGCAGTACGTC.

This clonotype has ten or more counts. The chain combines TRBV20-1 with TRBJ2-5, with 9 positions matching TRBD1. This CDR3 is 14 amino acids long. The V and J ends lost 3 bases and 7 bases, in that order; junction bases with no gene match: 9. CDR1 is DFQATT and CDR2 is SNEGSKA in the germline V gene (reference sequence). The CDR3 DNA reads TGCAGTGCTAGGGGACAGGGTGGAGAGAGGACCCAGTACTTC. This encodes CSARGQGGERTQYF.

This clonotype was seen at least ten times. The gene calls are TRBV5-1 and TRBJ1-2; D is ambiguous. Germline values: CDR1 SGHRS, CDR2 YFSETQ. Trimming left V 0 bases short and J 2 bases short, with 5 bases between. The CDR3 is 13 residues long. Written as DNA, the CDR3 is TGCGCCAGCAGCTTGGAAGTAAACTATGGCTACACCTTC. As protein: CASSLEVNYGYTF.

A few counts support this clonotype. The CDR3 protein is CASTPGQGRETQYF. The CDR3 coding sequence is TGTGCCAGTACTCCGGGACAGGGAAGGGAGACCCAGTACTTC. This rearrangement joins TRBV19 to TRBJ2-5; 9 bases are a match to TRBD1. With V trimmed by 7 bases and J by 5 bases, 8 bases remained unmatched. Germline values: CDR1 LNHDA, CDR2 SQIVND (reference sequence). The CDR3 length is 14 residues.